What follows is one T cell receptor beta chain and its context. The data derive from a study of shared T cell receptors in the human thymus. V trimming: 1 base; J trimming: 2 bases; junction bases outside the gene matches: 8. The CDR3 consists of 18 residues. CDR1 and CDR2 (germline): SGHVS, FQNEAQ. Clones were read by immunoSEQ multiplex PCR, and TCRdb kept only the in-frame ones, dropping some. The sample lists 500,000 to 750,000 clones; 85% to 90% were seen once. This same sample was also part of a study on human thymus T cells.

The sample was thymocytes. The receptor was isolated from a boy in the first two years of life with a congenital heart defect. The chain carries TRBV7-8 and TRBJ2-3, with TRBD1 matching over 11 bases. The CDR3 DNA is TGTGCCAGCAGCTTAGATGGACCGGGACAGGGGGACACAGATACGCAGTATTTT. The encoded protein is CASSLDGPGQGDTDTQYF.